This T cell receptor beta chain was found in a study of T cells after yellow fever vaccination. Researchers made TCR cDNA using 5'RACE template switching, and this step added a universal primer site and UMIs. TCRdb processed the 5' RACE reads anew with MiXCR; each CDR3 protein has one entry. Of hundreds of thousands of distinct CDR3 sequences detected, about 12% appear once; the ten largest clones hold 15%. This clonotype was counted a few times. Germline V gene sequence: CDR1 SGHDT, CDR2 YYEEEE. The CDR3 runs to 16 residues. V lost 2 bases and J lost 7, with 21 bases in between. This receptor was taken from a man aged 25-45 years who received the YFV17D yellow fever vaccine. Here the sequenced sample was PBMCs, taken on the day of the yellow fever booster vaccination. The chain joins TRBV5-6 to TRBJ1-2; a weak D match, TRBD1 (5 bases). The CDR3 DNA is TGTGCCAGCAGCTTTTCCGACAGCCGGGAGGTGGGTGGCTACACCTTC. Its translation is CASSFSDSREVGGYTF.